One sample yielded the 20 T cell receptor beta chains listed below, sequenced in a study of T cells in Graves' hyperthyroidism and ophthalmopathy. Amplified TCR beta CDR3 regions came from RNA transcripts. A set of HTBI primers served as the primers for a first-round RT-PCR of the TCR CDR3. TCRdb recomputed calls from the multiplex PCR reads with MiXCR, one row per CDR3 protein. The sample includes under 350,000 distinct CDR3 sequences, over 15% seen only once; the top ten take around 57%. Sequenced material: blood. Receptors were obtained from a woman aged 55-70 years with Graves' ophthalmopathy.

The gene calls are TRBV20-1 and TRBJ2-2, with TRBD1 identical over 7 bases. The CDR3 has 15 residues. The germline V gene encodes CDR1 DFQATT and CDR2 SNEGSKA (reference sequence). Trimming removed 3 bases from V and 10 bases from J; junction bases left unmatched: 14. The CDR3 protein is CSASEPGQPSLELFF. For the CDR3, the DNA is TGCAGTGCTAGCGAGCCGGGACAGCCTAGTCTGGAGCTGTTTTTT.

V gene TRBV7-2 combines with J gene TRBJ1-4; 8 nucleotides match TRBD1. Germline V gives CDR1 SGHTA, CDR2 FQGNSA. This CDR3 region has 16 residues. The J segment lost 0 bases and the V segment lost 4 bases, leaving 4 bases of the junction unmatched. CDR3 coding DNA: TGTGCCAGCAGCTGGGGGGACAGGACAACTAATGAAAAACTGTTTTTT. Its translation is CASSWGDRTTNEKLFF.

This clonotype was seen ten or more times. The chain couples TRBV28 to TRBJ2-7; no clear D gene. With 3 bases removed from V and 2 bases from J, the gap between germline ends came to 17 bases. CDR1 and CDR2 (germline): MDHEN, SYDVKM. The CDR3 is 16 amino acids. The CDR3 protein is CASSLLGPPRPYEQYF. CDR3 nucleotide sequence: TGTGCCAGCAGTTTGTTAGGACCCCCTCGTCCCTACGAGCAGTACTTC.

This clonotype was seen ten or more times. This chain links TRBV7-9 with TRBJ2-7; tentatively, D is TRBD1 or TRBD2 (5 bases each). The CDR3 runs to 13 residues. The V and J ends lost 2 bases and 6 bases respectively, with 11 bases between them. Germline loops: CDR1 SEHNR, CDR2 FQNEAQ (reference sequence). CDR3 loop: CASSLQGPGEQYF. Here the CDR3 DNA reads TGTGCCAGCAGCTTACAGGGACCGGGCGAGCAGTACTTC.

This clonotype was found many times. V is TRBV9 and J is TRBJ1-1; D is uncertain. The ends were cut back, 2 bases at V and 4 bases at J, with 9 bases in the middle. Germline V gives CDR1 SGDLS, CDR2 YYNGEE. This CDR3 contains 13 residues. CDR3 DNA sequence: TGTGCCAGCAGCGTGGGTGACGCCACTGAAGCTTTCTTT. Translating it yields CASSVGDATEAFF.

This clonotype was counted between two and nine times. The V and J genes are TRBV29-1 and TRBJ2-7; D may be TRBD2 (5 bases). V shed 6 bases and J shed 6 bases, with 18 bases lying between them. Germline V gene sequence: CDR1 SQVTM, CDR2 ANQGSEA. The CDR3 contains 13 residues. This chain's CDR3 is CSVVPRGYGEQYF. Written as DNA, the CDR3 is TGCAGCGTGGTCCCCCGGGGTTACGGCGAGCAGTACTTC.

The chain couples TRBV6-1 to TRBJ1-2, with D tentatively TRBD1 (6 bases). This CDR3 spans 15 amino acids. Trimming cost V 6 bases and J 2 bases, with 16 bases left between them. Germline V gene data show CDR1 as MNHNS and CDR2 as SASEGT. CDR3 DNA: TGTGCCAGCAGCGTAGCAGGGGATATCAACTATGGCTACACCTTC. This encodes CASSVAGDINYGYTF.

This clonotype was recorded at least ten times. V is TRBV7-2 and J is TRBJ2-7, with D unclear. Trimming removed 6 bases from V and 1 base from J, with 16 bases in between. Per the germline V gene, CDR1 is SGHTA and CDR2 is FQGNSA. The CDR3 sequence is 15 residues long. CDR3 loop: CASSPSIGLSYEQYF. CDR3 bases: TGTGCCAGCAGTCCCTCAATAGGGTTGTCCTACGAGCAGTACTTC.

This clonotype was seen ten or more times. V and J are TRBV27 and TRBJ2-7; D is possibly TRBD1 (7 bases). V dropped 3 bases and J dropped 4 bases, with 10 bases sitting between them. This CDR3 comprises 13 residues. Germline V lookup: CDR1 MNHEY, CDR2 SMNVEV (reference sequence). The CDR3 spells CASSFQGGYEQYF. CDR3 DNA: TGTGCCAGCAGTTTCCAGGGGGGATACGAGCAGTACTTC.

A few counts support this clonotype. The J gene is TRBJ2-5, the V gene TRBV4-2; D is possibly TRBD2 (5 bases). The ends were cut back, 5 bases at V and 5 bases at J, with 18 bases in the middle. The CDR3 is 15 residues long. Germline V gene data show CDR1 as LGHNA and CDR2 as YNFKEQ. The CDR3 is CASSLEREGWETQYF. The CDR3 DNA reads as TGTGCCAGCAGCTTGGAGAGGGAAGGCTGGGAGACCCAGTACTTC.

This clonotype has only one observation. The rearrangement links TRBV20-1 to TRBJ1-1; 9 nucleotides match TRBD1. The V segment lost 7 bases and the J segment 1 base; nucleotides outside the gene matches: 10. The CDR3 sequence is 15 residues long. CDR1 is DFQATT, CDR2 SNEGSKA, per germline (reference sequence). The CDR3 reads CSGTGDLKRNTEAFF. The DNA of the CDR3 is TGCAGTGGGACAGGGGACCTGAAAAGGAACACTGAAGCTTTCTTT.

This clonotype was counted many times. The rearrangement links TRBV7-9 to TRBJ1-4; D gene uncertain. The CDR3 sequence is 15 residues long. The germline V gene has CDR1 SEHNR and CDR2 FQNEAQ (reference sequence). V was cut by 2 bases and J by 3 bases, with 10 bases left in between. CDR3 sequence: CASSLTGQANEKLFF. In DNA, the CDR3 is TGTGCCAGCAGCTTAACGGGTCAAGCTAATGAAAAACTGTTTTTT.

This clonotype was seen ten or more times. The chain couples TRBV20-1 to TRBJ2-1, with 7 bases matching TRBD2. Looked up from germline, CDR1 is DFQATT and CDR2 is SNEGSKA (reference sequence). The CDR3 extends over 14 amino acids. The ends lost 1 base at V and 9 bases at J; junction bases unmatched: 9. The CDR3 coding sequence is TGCAGTGCTAGAGGCGGGGAGGGTGTCGGTGAGCAGTTCTTC. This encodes CSARGGEGVGEQFF.

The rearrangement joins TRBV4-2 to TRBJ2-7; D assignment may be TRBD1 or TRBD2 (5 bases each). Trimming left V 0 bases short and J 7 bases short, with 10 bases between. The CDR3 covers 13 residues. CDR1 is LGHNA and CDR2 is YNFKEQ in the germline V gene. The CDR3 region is CASSQDPGREQYF. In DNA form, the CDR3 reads TGTGCCAGCAGCCAAGATCCGGGGCGTGAGCAGTACTTC.

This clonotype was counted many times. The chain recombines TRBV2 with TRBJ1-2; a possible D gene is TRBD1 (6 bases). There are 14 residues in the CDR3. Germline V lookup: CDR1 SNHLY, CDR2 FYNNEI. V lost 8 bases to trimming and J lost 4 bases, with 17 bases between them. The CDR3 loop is CASLSGGRGYGYTF. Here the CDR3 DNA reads TGTGCCAGCCTCTCGGGGGGGCGAGGCTATGGCTACACCTTC.

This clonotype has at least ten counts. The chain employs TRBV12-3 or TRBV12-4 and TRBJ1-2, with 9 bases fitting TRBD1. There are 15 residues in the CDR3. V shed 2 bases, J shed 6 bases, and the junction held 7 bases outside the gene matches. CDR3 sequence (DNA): TGTGCCAGCAGTTTATATGGGGACAGGGAAAATGGCTACACCTTC. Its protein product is CASSLYGDRENGYTF.

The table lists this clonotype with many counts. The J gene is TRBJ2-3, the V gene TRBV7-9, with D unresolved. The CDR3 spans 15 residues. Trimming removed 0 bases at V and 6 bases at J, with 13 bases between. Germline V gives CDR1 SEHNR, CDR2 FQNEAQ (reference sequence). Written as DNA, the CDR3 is TGTGCCAGCAGCTTAGCGGGCCACCCCGGGGATACGCAGTATTTT. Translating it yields CASSLAGHPGDTQYF.

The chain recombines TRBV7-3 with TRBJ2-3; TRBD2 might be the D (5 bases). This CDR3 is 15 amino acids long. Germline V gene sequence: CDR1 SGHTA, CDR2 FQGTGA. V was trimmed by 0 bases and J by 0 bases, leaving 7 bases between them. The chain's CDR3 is CASSLTAESTDTQYF. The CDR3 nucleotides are TGTGCCAGCAGCTTAACAGCGGAGAGCACAGATACGCAGTATTTT.

The CDR3 reads CASSGLAGGQTQYF. CDR3 DNA: TGTGCCAGCAGTGGACTAGCGGGGGGGCAAACCCAGTACTTC. The chain couples TRBV6-2 or TRBV6-3 to TRBJ2-5, with TRBD2 matching 15 bases. CDR1 MNHEY and CDR2 SVGEGT come from the germline V gene. The CDR3 is 14 amino acids. V lost 5 bases and J lost 8; bases outside the gene matches: 3.

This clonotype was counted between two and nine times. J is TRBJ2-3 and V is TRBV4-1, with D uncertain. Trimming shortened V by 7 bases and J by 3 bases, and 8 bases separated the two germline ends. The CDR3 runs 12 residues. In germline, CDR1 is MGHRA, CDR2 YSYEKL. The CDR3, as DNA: TGCGCCAGCATAGGAGTTACAGATACGCAGTATTTT. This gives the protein CASIGVTDTQYF.